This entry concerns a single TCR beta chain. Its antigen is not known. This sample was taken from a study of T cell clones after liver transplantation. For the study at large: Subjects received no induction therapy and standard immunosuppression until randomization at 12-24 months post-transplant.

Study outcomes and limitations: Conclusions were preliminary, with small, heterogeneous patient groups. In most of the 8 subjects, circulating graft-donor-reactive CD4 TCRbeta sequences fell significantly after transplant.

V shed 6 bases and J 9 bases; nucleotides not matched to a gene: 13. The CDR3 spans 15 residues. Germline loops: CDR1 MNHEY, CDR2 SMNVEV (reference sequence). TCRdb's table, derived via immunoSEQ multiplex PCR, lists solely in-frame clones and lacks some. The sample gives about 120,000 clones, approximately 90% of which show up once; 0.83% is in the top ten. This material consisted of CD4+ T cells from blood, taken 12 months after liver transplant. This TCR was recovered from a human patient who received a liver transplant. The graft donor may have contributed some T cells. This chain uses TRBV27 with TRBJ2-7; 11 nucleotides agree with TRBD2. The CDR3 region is CASRGGTSGYRGQYF. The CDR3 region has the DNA TGTGCCAGCAGGGGAGGGACTAGCGGATATCGGGGGCAGTACTTC.